This TCR beta chain was identified during a study of beta chain features in type 1 diabetes listed by TCRdb under 2018. For context, the study as a whole: No differences in mean age, gender distribution, total cell number or subset yield were found between patients and healthy donors. A total of 107,917,701 sorted cells were examined across all samples, and the number of cells per subset was strongly correlated with RNA yield. In the study, TCRB repertoires of sorted circulating CD4+ T cell subsets from recently diagnosed type 1 diabetes patients were compared with those of matched healthy donors. Regulatory and stem cell-like memory subsets were obtained from only 8 patients and roughly 8 healthy donors, while naive and central memory subsets were obtained from all 30 or so donors.

This clone was counted only a few times. This receptor's antigen is unknown. No qualities accompany the bases; no much larger clone lies one base away. The High Capacity cDNA Reverse Transcription Kit was used to reverse transcribe all of the isolated RNA, meaning that expressed TCRB transcripts were what got sequenced. Deep immunoSEQ sequencing was performed on naive, central memory and regulatory T cell samples, with an average of around 3.5 million total reads per sample. Sorted cells were lysed in RLT buffer, and RNA was extracted using DNase-treated RNeasy Micro or Mini kits according to cell number. Each cell subset was processed separately to prevent cross-contamination, with patient and healthy donor samples processed together. TCRB sequences were amplified from cDNA with the immunoSEQ multiplex PCR, producing 87-bp fragments spanning the CDR3 region. Sequencing of the amplicons was done on the Illumina HiSeq platform. In the original analysis: PCR bias was corrected computationally using synthetic template baselines, and reads within Hamming distance 2 were collapsed, with unmergeable singletons discarded. Reads were aligned against IMGT so that V, D and J genes, CDR3 length and insertions or deletions at six rearrangement sites could be assigned. Clonotype counts were normalized to sorted cell number within each subset before computing true diversity and Gini coefficients with the tcR R package. The overlap coefficient, calculated on TCRB nucleotide sequences, was used to quantify repertoire sharing. As a proxy for the pre-selection repertoire, out-of-frame TCRB sequences from naive cells were analyzed. The clones in this table, taken by TCRdb from immuneACCESS, are in-frame only. Not every clone is retained; where verified, under half of the shortfall comes from an unresolved V gene, and the cause of the rest is unknown. The V and J calls and clone size come from that table; D and trimming were worked out from the DNA. The sample table holds approximately 250,000 clones, of which approximately 14% were seen once. The top ten clonotypes cover around 0.03% of the sample.

Results the study describes overall, beyond this receptor: Because cDNA rather than genomic DNA was sequenced, highly expressing activated cells could have been over-represented, although no difference in activation and CD3 levels was found between groups. A moderate but significant shortening of TCRB CDR3 length was observed in type 1 diabetes patients in all four CD4+ subsets. PCR might favor shorter templates, but patient and control samples were amplified and corrected together, so any skew would affect both groups equally. Because small numbers of individuals were included in the HLA sub-analyses, any influence of HLA type on TCRB rearrangement was left unresolved. At VDJ recombination sites, type 1 diabetes patients had fewer insertions and more deleted nucleotides, which implies abnormalities in thymic rearrangement. Naive, central memory and regulatory TCRB repertoires appeared more similar among patients than among healthy donors.

Each donor gave one peripheral blood draw, averaging roughly 0.11 L, which was collected into heparinised tubes. Naive, central memory, regulatory and stem cell-like memory CD4+ T cells were sorted on a BD FACSAria II using a panel including CD45RO, CCR7, CD25, CD127, CD95 and CD27. Every sorted population had a purity above 95%. PBMCs were separated immediately by Lymphoprep density gradient centrifugation and were stained directly, without being cultured. So that batch effects would be minimized, each experiment stained and sorted samples in pairs, pairing one healthy donor with one patient. The germline V and J ends show losses of 5 bases and 7 bases respectively, and no gene match explains 17 bases of the junction. For CDR1 and CDR2, the germline V gene lists SNHLY and FYNNEI. The CDR3 starts with the cysteine, ends with the phenylalanine, and has 18 residues. Only the CDR3 DNA is retained, 54 bases long and in frame from the first base.

The chain is encoded by TRBV2 joined to TRBJ2-5, and 12 bases in between align with TRBD2. Material: naive CD4+ T cells from blood. This specimen's cell subset or site label, per the study, means: true naive CD4+ T cells. The receptor comes from a woman in her forties in good health. In nucleotides, the sequence is TGTGCCAGCAGTCCAGCTCCAACTAGCGGGGGGTCCGGGGGGACCCAGTACTTC. It is translated as CASSPAPTSGGSGGTQYF.